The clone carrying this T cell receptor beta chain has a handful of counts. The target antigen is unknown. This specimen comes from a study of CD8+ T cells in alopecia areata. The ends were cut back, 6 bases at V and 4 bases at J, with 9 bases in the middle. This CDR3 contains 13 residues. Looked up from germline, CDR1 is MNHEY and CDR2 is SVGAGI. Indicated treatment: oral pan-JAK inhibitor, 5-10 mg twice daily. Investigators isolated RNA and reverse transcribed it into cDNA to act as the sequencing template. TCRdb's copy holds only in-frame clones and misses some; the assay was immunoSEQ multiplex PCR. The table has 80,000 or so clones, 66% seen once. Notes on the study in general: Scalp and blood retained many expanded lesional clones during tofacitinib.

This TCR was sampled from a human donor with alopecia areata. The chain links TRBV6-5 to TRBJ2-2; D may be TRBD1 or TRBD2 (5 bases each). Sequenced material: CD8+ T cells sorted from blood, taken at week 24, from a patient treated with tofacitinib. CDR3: CASREGITGELFF. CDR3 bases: TGTGCCAGCAGAGAGGGGATCACCGGGGAGCTGTTTTTT.